A single sample gave rise to the 18 T cell receptor beta chains below, sequenced in a study of CD8 T cells in Susac syndrome (dated by TCRdb to between 2017 and 2020). Libraries were constructed by the immunoSEQ multiplex PCR assay. RNA was extracted using the RNeasy kit, and roughly 0.45 to 1 microgram was reverse transcribed with random hexamers. TCRdb took the public reads, trimmed them with fastp at Q25, ran MiXCR for clone calling and kept in-frame beta chains. Rows merge per CDR3 protein into single entries with the most common DNA and genes. Across this sample there are about 200,000 distinct CDR3 sequences, with roughly 95% seen only once. The biggest ten clones account for 0.1% of the sample. The material sequenced was CD4+ T cells from PBMCs. The receptors shown here come from a human donor in good health.

The chain couples TRBV3-1 to TRBJ1-3; D not certain. CDR3 length: 14 residues. Germline-derived CDR1 and CDR2 are LGHDT and YNNKEL (reference sequence). The V end was cut by 5 bases, the J end by 0 bases, with 8 bases between. CDR3: CASSDRSSGNTIYF. As DNA, the CDR3 is TGTGCCAGCAGCGACCGGAGCTCTGGAAACACCATATATTTT.

The V call is TRBV7-2, the J call TRBJ1-2, with 7 nucleotides matching TRBD1. The germline gives CDR1 SGHTA, CDR2 FQGNSA. The CDR3 loop spans 14 amino acids. After removal of 0 bases from V and 8 bases from J, the junction contained 6 bases not matched to a gene. The CDR3 DNA follows: TGTGCCAGCAGCTTAGCCAGACAGGGTCAGGGCTACACCTTC. Its translation: CASSLARQGQGYTF.

This chain links TRBV15 with TRBJ1-3; D is perhaps TRBD1 (5 bases). Germline-derived CDR1 and CDR2 are LNHNV and YYDKDF (reference sequence). Trimming stripped 1 base from V and 2 bases from J, with 6 bases between. CDR3 size: 14 residues. The CDR3 region is CATSRVQAGNTIYF. As DNA, the CDR3 is TGTGCCACCAGCAGAGTACAGGCTGGAAACACCATATATTTT.

The chain couples TRBV3-1 to TRBJ1-5; D not resolved. This CDR3 has 12 residues. V lost 3 bases and J 3 bases, leaving 3 bases between the germline ends. The germline gives CDR1 LGHDT, CDR2 YNNKEL (reference sequence). CDR3 coding DNA: TGTGCCAGCAGCCATTCCAATCAGCCCCAGCATTTT. This sequence encodes CASSHSNQPQHF.

V and J are TRBV12-3 or TRBV12-4 and TRBJ2-7, with 12 bases identical to TRBD2. Losses at the gene ends were 7 bases for V and 7 bases for J; bases not matched to a gene: 8. CDR3 length equals 14 residues. Written as DNA, the CDR3 is TGTGCCAGCAACCCTAGCGGGGGGGCAAGAGAGCAGTACTTC. Its protein is CASNPSGGAREQYF.

J is TRBJ2-1 and V is TRBV27; tentatively, D is TRBD2 (5 bases). The CDR3 has 11 residues. The ends were cut back, 4 bases at V and 9 bases at J, with 7 bases in the middle. The germline CDR1 and CDR2 sequences are MNHEY and SMNVEV (reference sequence). The CDR3 is CASSSAGEQFF. Here the CDR3 DNA reads TGTGCCAGCAGTTCCGCGGGTGAGCAGTTCTTC.

The V gene is TRBV24-1, the J gene TRBJ2-3; no firm D call. Germline-derived CDR1 and CDR2 are KGHDR and SFDVKD. V lost 3 bases, J lost 6 bases, and 6 bases lay in between. The CDR3 runs to 12 residues. The CDR3 nucleotides are TGTGCCACCAGTGATCCGTCGGATACGCAGTATTTT. Its protein is CATSDPSDTQYF.

The chain employs TRBV27 and TRBJ2-3; D might be TRBD1 (7 bases). This CDR3 has 15 residues. V was clipped by 7 bases and J by 1 base, with 15 bases between them. Germline-derived CDR1 and CDR2 are MNHEY and SMNVEV (reference sequence). This CDR3 reads CASTHDREGTDTQYF. Written as DNA, the CDR3 is TGTGCCAGCACCCATGACAGGGAGGGCACAGATACGCAGTATTTT.

Only one count was recorded for this clonotype. The chain joins TRBV29-1 to TRBJ2-3; 9 nucleotides agree with TRBD1. Trimming took 8 bases from V and 7 from J; bases not matched to a gene: 10. CDR1 is SQVTM and CDR2 is ANQGSEA in the germline V gene. The CDR3 covers 13 residues. DNA for the CDR3: TGCAGCTTATTCACAGGGGGCCAATATACGCAGTATTTT. The encoded protein is CSLFTGGQYTQYF.

The rearrangement uses TRBV3-1 and TRBJ1-3, with D possibly TRBD1 on 6 matching bases. This CDR3 is 16 amino acids long. V was trimmed by 3 bases and J by 8 bases, leaving 20 bases between them. Germline V lookup: CDR1 LGHDT, CDR2 YNNKEL (reference sequence). The CDR3: CASSHVSFGNRDTIYF. The CDR3 DNA reads as TGTGCCAGCAGCCATGTAAGCTTCGGGAACAGGGACACCATATATTTT.

Written as DNA, the CDR3 is TGCAGCGTTGTAGGGCAGTCTGAGCAGTTCTTC. Its translation is CSVVGQSEQFF. This chain connects TRBV29-1 to TRBJ2-1; D gene unclear. Trimming stripped 4 bases from V and 9 bases from J, with 10 bases between. There are 11 residues in the CDR3. Looked up from germline, CDR1 is SQVTM and CDR2 is ANQGSEA.

V usage is TRBV9 and J usage is TRBJ2-7, with 12 positions matching TRBD2. From germline, CDR1 is SGDLS and CDR2 YYNGEE. Trimming took 4 bases from V and 4 from J; bases not matched to a gene: 6. The CDR3 runs to 15 residues. The CDR3 is CASSPRTSGVYEQYF. The CDR3 nucleotides are TGTGCCAGCAGCCCGAGGACTAGCGGGGTGTACGAGCAGTACTTC.

This sequence joins TRBV7-2 and TRBJ1-2; D perhaps matches TRBD1 (5 bases). Germline values: CDR1 SGHTA, CDR2 FQGNSA. Trimming took off 5 bases at V and 8 bases at J, with 21 bases between the two ends. The CDR3 is made up of 15 amino acids. The CDR3 DNA reads as TGTGCCAGCAGCCTACCGGGGCGGCTATCGTCCGGCTACACCTTC. This gives the protein CASSLPGRLSSGYTF.

The V call is TRBV7-9, the J call TRBJ2-7; D gene uncertain. Germline CDR1 reads SEHNR; CDR2 reads FQNEAQ (reference sequence). The CDR3 runs 12 residues. V lost 0 bases to trimming and J lost 6 bases, with 6 bases between them. CDR3 loop: CASSLAGGEQYV. In DNA, the CDR3 is TGTGCCAGCAGCTTAGCGGGTGGCGAGCAGTACGTC.

CDR3 DNA: TGCGCCAGCAGCCAAATGACCAGGGACTACAATGAGCAGTTCTTC. Amino acid sequence: CASSQMTRDYNEQFF. This chain uses TRBV4-1 with TRBJ2-1; D perhaps matches TRBD1 (5 bases). Germline CDR1 and CDR2: MGHRA and YSYEKL. Trimming removed 2 bases at V and 3 bases at J, with 11 bases between. This CDR3 contains 15 residues.

V and J are TRBV20-1 and TRBJ2-7, with TRBD1 matching 8 bases. V lost 3 bases to trimming and J lost 2 bases; unmatched junction nucleotides: 6. In germline, CDR1 is DFQATT, CDR2 SNEGSKA (reference sequence). This CDR3 region has 14 residues. This chain's CDR3 is CSASQGAIPYEQYV. CDR3 nucleotide sequence: TGCAGTGCTAGTCAGGGGGCGATCCCCTACGAGCAGTACGTC.

The J gene is TRBJ2-5, the V gene TRBV24-1; D remains unclear. The germline V and J ends were trimmed by 6 bases and 5 bases, with 18 bases remaining between them. This CDR3 is 15 amino acids long. In germline, CDR1 is KGHDR, CDR2 SFDVKD. The CDR3 reads CATSSGSRGIETQYF. DNA for the CDR3: TGTGCCACCAGTTCAGGTTCGCGTGGGATCGAGACCCAGTACTTC.

This sequence joins TRBV3-1 and TRBJ2-5; tentatively, D is TRBD1 or TRBD2 (5 bases each). Germline V gene sequence: CDR1 LGHDT, CDR2 YNNKEL (reference sequence). The length of the CDR3 is 18 residues. With 5 bases removed from V and 1 base from J, the gap between germline ends came to 23 bases. The CDR3 coding sequence is TGTGCCAGCAGCTTCCAACCGGGACGAGGAGTGGTCCAAGAGACCCAGTACTTC. The encoded protein is CASSFQPGRGVVQETQYF.